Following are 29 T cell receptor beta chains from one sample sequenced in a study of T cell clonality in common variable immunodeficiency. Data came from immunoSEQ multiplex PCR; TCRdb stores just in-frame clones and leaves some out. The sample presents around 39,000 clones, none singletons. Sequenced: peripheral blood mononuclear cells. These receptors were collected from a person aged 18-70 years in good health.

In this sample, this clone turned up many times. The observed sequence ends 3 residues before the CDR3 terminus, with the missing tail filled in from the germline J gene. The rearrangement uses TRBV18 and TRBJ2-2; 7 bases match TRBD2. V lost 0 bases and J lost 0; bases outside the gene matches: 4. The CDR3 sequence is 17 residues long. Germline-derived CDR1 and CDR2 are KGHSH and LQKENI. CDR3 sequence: CASSPPSSGSNTGELFF. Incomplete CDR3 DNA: TGTGCCAGCTCACCACCGTCTAGCGGATCGAACACCGGGGAG.

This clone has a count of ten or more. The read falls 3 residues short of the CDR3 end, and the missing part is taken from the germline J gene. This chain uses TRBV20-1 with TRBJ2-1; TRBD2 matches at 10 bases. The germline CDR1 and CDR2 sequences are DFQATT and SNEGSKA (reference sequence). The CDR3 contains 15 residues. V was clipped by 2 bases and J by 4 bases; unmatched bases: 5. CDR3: CSARNGLAVYNEQFF. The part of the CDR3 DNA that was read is TGCAGTGCTAGAAACGGACTAGCGGTGTACAATGAG.

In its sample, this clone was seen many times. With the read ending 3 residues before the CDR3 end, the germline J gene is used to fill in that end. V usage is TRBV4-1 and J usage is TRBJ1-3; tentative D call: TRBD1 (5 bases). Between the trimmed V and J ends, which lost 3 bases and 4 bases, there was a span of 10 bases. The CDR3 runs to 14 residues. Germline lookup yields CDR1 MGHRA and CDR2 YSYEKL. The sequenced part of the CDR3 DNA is TGCGCCAGCAGCCAGGGACTCTTCGGAAACACC. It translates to CASSQGLFGNT. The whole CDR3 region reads CASSQGLFGNTIYF.

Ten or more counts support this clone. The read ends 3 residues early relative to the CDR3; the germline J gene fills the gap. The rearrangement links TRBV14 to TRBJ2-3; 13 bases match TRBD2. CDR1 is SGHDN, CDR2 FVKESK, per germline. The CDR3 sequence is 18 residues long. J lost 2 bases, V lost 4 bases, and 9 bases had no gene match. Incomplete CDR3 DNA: TGTGCCAGCAGCCTCTGGACTAGCGGGAGTTCACTCACAGATACG. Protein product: CASSLWTSGSSLTDT. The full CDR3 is CASSLWTSGSSLTDTQYF.

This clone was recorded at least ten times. CDR3 protein: CSARVGHLGRGYTF. CDR3 DNA (partial): TGCAGTGCTAGGGTGGGACACTTGGGTCGAGGC. This chain connects TRBV20-1 to TRBJ1-2, with D possibly TRBD1 on 6 matching bases. The CDR3 goes on 3 residues after the read ends, and that part is filled in from the germline J gene. Germline assignment: CDR1 DFQATT and CDR2 SNEGSKA (reference sequence). This CDR3 contains 14 residues.

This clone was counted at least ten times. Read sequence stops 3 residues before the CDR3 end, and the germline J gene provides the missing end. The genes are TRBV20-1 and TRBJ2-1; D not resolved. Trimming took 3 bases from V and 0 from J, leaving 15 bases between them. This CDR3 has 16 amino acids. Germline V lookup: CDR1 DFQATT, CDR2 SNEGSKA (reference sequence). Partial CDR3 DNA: TGCAGTGCTAGCCGGGTCGCCGTTAGCTCCTACAATGAG. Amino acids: CSASRVAVSSYNE. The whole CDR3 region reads CSASRVAVSSYNEQFF.

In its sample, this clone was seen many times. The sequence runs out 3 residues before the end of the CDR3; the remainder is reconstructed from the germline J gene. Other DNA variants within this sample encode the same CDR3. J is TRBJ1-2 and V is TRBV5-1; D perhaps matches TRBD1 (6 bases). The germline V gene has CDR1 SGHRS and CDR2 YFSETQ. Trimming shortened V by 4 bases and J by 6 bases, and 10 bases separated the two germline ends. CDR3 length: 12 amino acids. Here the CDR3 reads CASSRTADGYTF. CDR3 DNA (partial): TGCGCCAGCAGCCGGACAGCTGATGGC.

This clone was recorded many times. The CDR3 sequence is CASSEVQASTDTQYF. CDR3 DNA, as far as it was read: TGTGCCAGCAGTGAAGTGCAGGCAAGCACAGATACG. The rearrangement uses TRBV6-4 and TRBJ2-3; no definite D call. From the germline J gene comes the end of the CDR3, since the read stops 3 residues before it. V was clipped by 3 bases and J by 0 bases, with 10 bases between them. CDR3 size: 15 residues. Germline CDR1 and CDR2: MRHNA and SNTAGT.

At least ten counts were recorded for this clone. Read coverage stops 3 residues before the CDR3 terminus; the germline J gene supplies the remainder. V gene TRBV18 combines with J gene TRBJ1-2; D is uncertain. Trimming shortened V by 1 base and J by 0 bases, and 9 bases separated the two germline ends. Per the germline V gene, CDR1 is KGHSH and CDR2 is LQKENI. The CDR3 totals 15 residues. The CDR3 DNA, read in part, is TGTGCCAGCTCACCACAATCTACTCCTAACTATGGC. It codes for CASSPQSTPNYG. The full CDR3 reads CASSPQSTPNYGYTF. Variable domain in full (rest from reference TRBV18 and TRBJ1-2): NAGVMQNPRHLVRRRGQEARLRCSPMKGHSHVYWYRQLPEEGLKFMVYLQKENIIDESGMPKERFSAEFPKEGPSILRIQQVVRGDSAAYFCASSPQSTPNYGYTFGSGTRLTVV.

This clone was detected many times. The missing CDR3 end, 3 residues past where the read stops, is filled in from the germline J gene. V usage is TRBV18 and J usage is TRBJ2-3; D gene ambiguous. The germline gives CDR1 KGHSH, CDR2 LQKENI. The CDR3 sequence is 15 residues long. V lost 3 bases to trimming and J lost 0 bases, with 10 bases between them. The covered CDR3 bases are TGTGCCAGCTCACCCAGTTCCGTGAGCACAGATACG. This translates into CASSPSSVSTDT. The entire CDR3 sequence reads CASSPSSVSTDTQYF.

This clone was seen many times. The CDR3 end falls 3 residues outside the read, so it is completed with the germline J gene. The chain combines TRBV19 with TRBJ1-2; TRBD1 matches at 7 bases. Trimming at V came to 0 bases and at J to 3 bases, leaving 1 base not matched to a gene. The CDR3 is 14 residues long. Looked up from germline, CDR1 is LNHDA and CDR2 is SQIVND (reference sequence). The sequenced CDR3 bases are TGTGCCAGTAGTATAGATGGGACAGACTATGGC. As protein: CASSIDGTDYG. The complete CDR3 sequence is CASSIDGTDYGYTF.

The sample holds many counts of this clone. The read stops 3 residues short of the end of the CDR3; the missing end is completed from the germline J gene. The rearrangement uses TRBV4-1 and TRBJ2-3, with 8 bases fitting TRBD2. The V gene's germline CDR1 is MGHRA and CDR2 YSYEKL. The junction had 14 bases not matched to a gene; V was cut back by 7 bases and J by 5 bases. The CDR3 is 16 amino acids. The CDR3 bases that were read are TGCGCCAGCACCCGAAGAAGCGGGAGTCTTGGAGATACG. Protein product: CASTRRSGSLGDT. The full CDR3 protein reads CASTRRSGSLGDTQYF.

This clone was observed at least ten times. The covered CDR3 bases are TGTGCCAGTAGTATAGGGGACTTTACAGATACG. Amino acid sequence: CASSIGDFTDT. The complete CDR3 reads CASSIGDFTDTQYF. The chain employs TRBV19 and TRBJ2-3; maybe TRBD2 (6 bases). The read ends 3 residues before the CDR3 terminus; that terminus is restored from the germline J gene. V gave up 1 base and J gave up 3 bases, with 8 bases separating them. The germline V gene has CDR1 LNHDA and CDR2 SQIVND (reference sequence). This CDR3 spans 14 amino acids.

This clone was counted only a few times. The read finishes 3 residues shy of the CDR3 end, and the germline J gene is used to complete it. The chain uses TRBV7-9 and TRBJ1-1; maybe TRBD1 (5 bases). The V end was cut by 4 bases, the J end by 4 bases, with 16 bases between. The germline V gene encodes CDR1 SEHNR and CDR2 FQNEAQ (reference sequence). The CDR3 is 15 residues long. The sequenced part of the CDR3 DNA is TGTGCCAGCAGCTCAAGTTTAGGGGTTATCACTGAA. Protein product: CASSSSLGVITE. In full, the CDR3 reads CASSSSLGVITEAFF.

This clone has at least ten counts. The CDR3: CASSIGTSGRPGVNEQFF. CDR3 bases read: TGTGCCAGTAGTATTGGGACTAGCGGGAGACCCGGAGTGAATGAG. This chain links TRBV19 with TRBJ2-1; 14 nucleotides line up with TRBD2. The read ends 3 residues early relative to the CDR3; the germline J gene fills the gap. V was pared by 3 bases and J by 7 bases, with 11 bases of the junction left unmatched. The CDR3 is 18 residues long. Looked up from germline, CDR1 is LNHDA and CDR2 is SQIVND (reference sequence). Based on the CDR3 plus reference TRBV19 and TRBJ2-1, the full variable domain is DGGITQSPKYLFRKEGQNVTLSCEQNLNHDAMYWYRQDPGQGLRLIYYSQIVNDFQKGDIAEGYSVSREKKESFPLTVTSAQKNPTAFYLCASSIGTSGRPGVNEQFFGPGTRLTVL.

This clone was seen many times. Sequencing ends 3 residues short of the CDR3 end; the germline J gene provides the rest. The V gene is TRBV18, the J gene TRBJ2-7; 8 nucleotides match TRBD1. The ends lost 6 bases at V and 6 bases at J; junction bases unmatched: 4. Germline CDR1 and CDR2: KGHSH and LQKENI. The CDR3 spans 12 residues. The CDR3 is CASSPGQAEQYF. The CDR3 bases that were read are TGTGCCAGCTCGCCGGGACAGGCCGAG.

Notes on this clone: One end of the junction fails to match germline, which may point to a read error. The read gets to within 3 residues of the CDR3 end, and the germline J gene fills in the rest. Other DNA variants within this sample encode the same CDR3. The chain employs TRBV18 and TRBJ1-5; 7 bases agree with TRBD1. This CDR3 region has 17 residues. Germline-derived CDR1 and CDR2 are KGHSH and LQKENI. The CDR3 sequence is CASSLQRGQGDNQPQHF. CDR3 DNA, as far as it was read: TGTGCCAGCTCACTACAGAGGGGCCAGGGGGACAATCAACCC.

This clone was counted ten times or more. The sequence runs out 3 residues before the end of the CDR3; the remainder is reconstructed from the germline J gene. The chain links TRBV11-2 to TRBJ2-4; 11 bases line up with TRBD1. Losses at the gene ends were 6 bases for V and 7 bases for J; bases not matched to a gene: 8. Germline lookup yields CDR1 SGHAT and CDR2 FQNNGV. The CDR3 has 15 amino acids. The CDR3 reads CASRSDRGQMNIQYF. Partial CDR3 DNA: TGTGCCAGCAGGTCGGACAGGGGGCAGATGAACATT.

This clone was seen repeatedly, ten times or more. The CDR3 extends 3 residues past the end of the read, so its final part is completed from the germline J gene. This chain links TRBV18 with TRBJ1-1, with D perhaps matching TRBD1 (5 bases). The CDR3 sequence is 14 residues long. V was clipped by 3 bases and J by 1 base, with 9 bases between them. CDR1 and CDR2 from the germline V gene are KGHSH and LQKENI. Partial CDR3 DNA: TGTGCCAGCTCACCTGATCAGGGGAACACTGAA. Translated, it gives CASSPDQGNTE. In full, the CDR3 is CASSPDQGNTEAFF.

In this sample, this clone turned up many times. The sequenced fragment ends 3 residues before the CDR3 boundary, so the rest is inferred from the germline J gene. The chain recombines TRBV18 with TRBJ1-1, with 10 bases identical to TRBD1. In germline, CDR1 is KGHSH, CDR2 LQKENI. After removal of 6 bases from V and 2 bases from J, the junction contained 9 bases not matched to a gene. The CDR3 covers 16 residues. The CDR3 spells CASSQTTGGGNTEAFF. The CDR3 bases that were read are TGTGCCAGCTCCCAGACGACAGGGGGCGGAAACACTGAA.

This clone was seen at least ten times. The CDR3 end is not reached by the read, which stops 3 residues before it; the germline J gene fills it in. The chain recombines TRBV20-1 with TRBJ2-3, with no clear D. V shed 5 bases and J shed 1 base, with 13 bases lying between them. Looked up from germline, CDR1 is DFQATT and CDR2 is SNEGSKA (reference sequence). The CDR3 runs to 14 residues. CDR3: CSARPAAGTDTQYF. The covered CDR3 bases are TGCAGTGCTCGCCCGGCGGCGGGCACAGATACG.

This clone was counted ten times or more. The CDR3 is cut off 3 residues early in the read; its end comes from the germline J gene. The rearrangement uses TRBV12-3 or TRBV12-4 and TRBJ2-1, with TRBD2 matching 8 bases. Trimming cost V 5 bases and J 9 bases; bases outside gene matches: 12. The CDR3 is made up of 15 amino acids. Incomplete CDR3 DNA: TGTGCCAGCAGTACGAGCGAGCGGGAGCTGGGTGAG. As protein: CASSTSERELGE. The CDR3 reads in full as CASSTSERELGEQFF.

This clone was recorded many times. The CDR3 bases that were read are TGTGCCTGGAGTGAACAGGGTAATTCACCC. It yields the protein CAWSEQGNSP. The whole CDR3 sequence reads CAWSEQGNSPLHF. The rearrangement links TRBV30 to TRBJ1-6; maybe TRBD1 (6 bases). The sequenced fragment ends 3 residues before the CDR3 boundary, so the rest is inferred from the germline J gene. Looked up from germline, CDR1 is GTSNPN and CDR2 is SVGIG (reference sequence). V lost 1 base and J lost 6, with 7 bases in between. This CDR3 has 13 amino acids. The variable domain in full, with the rest retrieved from reference TRBV30 and TRBJ1-6, is SQTIHQWPATLVQPVGSPLSLECTVEGTSNPNLYWYRQAAGRGLQLLFYSVGIGQISSEVPQNLSASRPQDRQFILSSKKLLLSDSGFYLCAWSEQGNSPLHFGNGTRLTVT.

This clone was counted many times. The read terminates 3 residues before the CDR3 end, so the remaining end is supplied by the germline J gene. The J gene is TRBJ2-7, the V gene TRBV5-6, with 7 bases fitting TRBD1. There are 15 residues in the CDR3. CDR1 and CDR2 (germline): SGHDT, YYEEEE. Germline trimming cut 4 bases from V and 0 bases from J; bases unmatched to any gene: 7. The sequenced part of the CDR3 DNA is TGTGCCAGCAGCCCGGGGACAGCCGCCTCCTACGAG. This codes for CASSPGTAASYE. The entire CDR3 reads CASSPGTAASYEQYF.

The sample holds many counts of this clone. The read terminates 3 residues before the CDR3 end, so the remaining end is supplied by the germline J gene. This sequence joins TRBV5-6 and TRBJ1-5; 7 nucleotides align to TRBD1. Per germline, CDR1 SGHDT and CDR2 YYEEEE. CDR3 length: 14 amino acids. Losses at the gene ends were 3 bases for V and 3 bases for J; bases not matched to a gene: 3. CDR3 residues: CASSWGQSNQPQHF. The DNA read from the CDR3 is TGTGCCAGCAGCTGGGGACAGTCCAATCAGCCC.

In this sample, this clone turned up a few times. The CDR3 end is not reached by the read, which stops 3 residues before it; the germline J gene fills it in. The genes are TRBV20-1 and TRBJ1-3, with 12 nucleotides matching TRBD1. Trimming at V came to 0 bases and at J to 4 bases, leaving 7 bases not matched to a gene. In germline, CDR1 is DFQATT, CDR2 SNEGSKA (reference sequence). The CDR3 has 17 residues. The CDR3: CSARDGGQGAAGNTIYF. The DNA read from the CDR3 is TGCAGTGCTAGAGATGGGGGACAGGGGGCGGCGGGAAACACC.

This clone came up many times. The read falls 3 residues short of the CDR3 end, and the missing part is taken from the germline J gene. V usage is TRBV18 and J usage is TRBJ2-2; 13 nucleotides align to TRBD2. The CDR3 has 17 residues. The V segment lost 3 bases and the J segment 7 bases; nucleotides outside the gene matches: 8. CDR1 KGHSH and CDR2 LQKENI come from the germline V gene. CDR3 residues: CASSPQLAGGPDGELFF. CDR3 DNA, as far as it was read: TGTGCCAGCTCACCCCAACTAGCGGGAGGGCCTGACGGGGAG.

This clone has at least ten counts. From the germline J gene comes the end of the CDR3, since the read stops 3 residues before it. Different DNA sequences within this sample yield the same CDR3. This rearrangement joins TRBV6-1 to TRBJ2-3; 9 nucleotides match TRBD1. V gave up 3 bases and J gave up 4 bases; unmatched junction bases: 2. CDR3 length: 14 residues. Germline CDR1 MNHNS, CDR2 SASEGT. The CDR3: CASSEGQGPDTQYF. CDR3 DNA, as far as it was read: TGTGCCAGCAGTGAGGGACAGGGACCAGATACG.

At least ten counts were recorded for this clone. This chain's CDR3 is CAWRGQAYNSPLHF. The CDR3 bases that were read are TGTGCCTGGAGGGGACAGGCCTATAATTCACCC. The rearrangement joins TRBV30 to TRBJ1-6; 8 bases line up with TRBD1. The read stops 3 residues short of the end of the CDR3; the missing end is completed from the germline J gene. The V segment lost 3 bases and the J segment 2 bases; nucleotides outside the gene matches: 0. CDR1 and CDR2 (germline): GTSNPN, SVGIG (reference sequence). The CDR3 runs 14 residues.